These 9 T cell receptor beta chains came from one sample sequenced in a study of Ad26.COV2.S vaccination and SARS-CoV-2 variants. Method: immunoSEQ multiplex PCR; TCRdb's copy keeps in-frame clones and lacks some. The table records 350,000 to 500,000 clones, around 90% of them present only once. Regarding treatment: roughly 18 received Ad26.COV2.S at low or high dose, single or two shots; 5 received placebo; per-sample allocation not given. Repertoires come from day 63 after the first vaccine or placebo injection. The sequencing used peripheral blood, collected in a trial of Ad26.COV2.S vaccine versus placebo. The receptor source for this set is a person between 18 and 65 years old who received the Ad26.COV2.S COVID-19 vaccine or a placebo.

V gene TRBV28 combines with J gene TRBJ1-1; weak D call: TRBD1 (6 bases). From germline, CDR1 is MDHEN and CDR2 SYDVKM. V lost 5 bases and J lost 3, with 10 bases in between. This CDR3 contains 13 residues. The CDR3 spells CASSRGGHTEAFF. The CDR3 DNA reads as TGTGCCAGCAGTCGAGGGGGGCACACTGAAGCTTTCTTT.

This chain joins TRBV5-4 and TRBJ2-4; D tentatively fits TRBD1 or TRBD2 (5 bases each). Germline-derived CDR1 and CDR2 are SGHNT and YYREEE (reference sequence). The CDR3 loop spans 14 amino acids. V lost 0 bases, J lost 8 bases, and 12 bases lay in between. CDR3 in amino acids: CASSLEGTVDIQYF. The DNA for the CDR3 is TGTGCCAGCAGCTTGGAGGGGACGGTAGACATTCAGTACTTC. Combining the CDR3 with reference TRBV5-4 and TRBJ2-4 gives the whole variable domain ETGVTQSPTHLIKTRGQQVTLRCSSQSGHNTVSWYQQALGQGPQFIFQYYREEENGRGNFPPRFSGLQFPNYSSELNVNALELDDSALYLCASSLEGTVDIQYFGAGTRLSVL.

The chain is built from TRBV6-5 and TRBJ1-4, with a possible D match to TRBD1 (6 bases). The CDR3 length is 12 residues. Trimming removed 10 bases at V and 4 bases at J, with 10 bases between. The germline gives CDR1 MNHEY, CDR2 SVGAGI. CDR3 sequence (DNA): TGTGCCACGGGACAAAATAATGAAAAACTGTTTTTT. Translated, it gives CATGQNNEKLFF.

This clone appeared a single time. The chain combines TRBV18 with TRBJ1-4, with 7 bases matching TRBD1. Trimming took 5 bases from V and 1 from J; bases not matched to a gene: 13. This CDR3 has 18 amino acids. CDR1 and CDR2 from the germline V gene are KGHSH and LQKENI. The CDR3 bases are TGTGCCAGCTCAACTCAGGGAATCACAGGGGAAACTAATGAAAAACTGTTTTTT. Translated: CASSTQGITGETNEKLFF.

This clone was picked up one time. Here the CDR3 DNA reads TGTGCAAGTCGCGTTCACCGGGACAGGGGGGAATCGACTAATGAAAAACTGTTTTTT. Translating gives CASRVHRDRGESTNEKLFF. The chain couples TRBV12-2 to TRBJ1-4; the table's D gene call, TRBD1, was not cross checked with the DNA. TRBV12-2 is termed a pseudogene. There are 19 residues in the CDR3.

The J gene is TRBJ2-7, the V gene TRBV7-6; D is perhaps TRBD2 (7 bases). Germline CDR1 SGHVS, CDR2 FNYEAQ. This CDR3 contains 15 residues. Trimming cost V 1 base and J 2 bases, with 12 bases left between them. The CDR3: CASSLGGGPAYEQYF. The CDR3 DNA is TGTGCCAGCAGCTTAGGGGGGGGCCCCGCCTACGAGCAGTACTTC.

CDR3 sequence: CASSFGTGGADTQYF. The DNA of the CDR3 is TGTGCCAGCAGCTTTGGTACAGGGGGCGCAGATACGCAGTATTTT. This chain joins TRBV5-4 and TRBJ2-3, with TRBD1 matching 9 bases. V trimming: 2 bases; J trimming: 4 bases; junction bases outside the gene matches: 5. Germline lookup yields CDR1 SGHNT and CDR2 YYREEE (reference sequence). The CDR3 consists of 15 residues.

The table lists this clone with a count of one. The V and J genes are TRBV5-4 and TRBJ2-3, with D tentatively TRBD1 or TRBD2 (5 bases each). The length of the CDR3 is 14 residues. Germline CDR1 is SGHNT and CDR2 is YYREEE (reference sequence). V was clipped by 4 bases and J by 13 bases, with 22 bases between them. The CDR3 nucleotides read TGTGCCAGCAGCATGAACCGGGACGCAACCGAAAAGTATTTT. Its protein product is CASSMNRDATEKYF.

This rearrangement joins TRBV27 to TRBJ1-4, with 8 bases identical to TRBD1. The CDR3 sequence is 16 residues long. Germline loops: CDR1 MNHEY, CDR2 SMNVEV (reference sequence). The trim removed 2 bases at V and 5 bases at J, leaving 7 bases unmatched. For the CDR3, the DNA is TGTGCCAGCAGTTTACGCTACAGGGGGAAAAATGAAAAACTGTTTTTT. Translated: CASSLRYRGKNEKLFF.